One and the same sample provided the 21 T cell receptor beta chains below, sequenced in a study of shared clonotypes between healthy human individuals. Some clones are missing from TCRdb's copy, which holds only in-frame ones; the method was immunoSEQ multiplex PCR. The table has hundreds of thousands of clones, roughly 72% seen once. Sequenced input: PBMCs. These receptors all stem from a woman in her thirties or forties in good health. Some clones in this sample may be carry-over from other donors' samples.

This clone was found a few times. This rearrangement joins TRBV19 to TRBJ1-4, with TRBD1 as a possible D gene (6 bases). The V gene's germline CDR1 is LNHDA and CDR2 SQIVND (reference sequence). The V end was cut by 6 bases, the J end by 6 bases, with 11 bases between. This CDR3 contains 13 residues. CDR3 protein: CASSRQVDEKLFF. The CDR3 bases are TGTGCCAGTAGCAGACAGGTGGATGAAAAACTGTTTTTT.

The chain uses TRBV5-6 and TRBJ2-7, with D uncertain. In germline, CDR1 is SGHDT, CDR2 YYEEEE. This CDR3 contains 13 residues. V lost 1 base to trimming and J lost 3 bases, with 8 bases between them. This CDR3 reads CASSLYRVYEQYF. As DNA, the CDR3 is TGTGCCAGCAGCTTGTATCGGGTCTACGAGCAGTACTTC.

The chain is built from TRBV19 and TRBJ2-2; D ambiguous. The CDR3 totals 15 residues. V shed 2 bases and J shed 1 base, with 8 bases lying between them. The germline gives CDR1 LNHDA, CDR2 SQIVND (reference sequence). The CDR3 spells CASSILHVNTGELFF. The CDR3 DNA sequence: TGTGCCAGTAGTATACTACACGTGAACACCGGGGAGCTGTTTTTT.

The chain is built from TRBV6-6 and TRBJ2-3, with TRBD2 as a possible D gene (7 bases). The CDR3 loop spans 11 amino acids. V gave up 8 bases and J gave up 12 bases, with 15 bases separating them. Germline loops: CDR1 MNHNY, CDR2 SVGAGI (reference sequence). The CDR3 loop is CASYLGGVQYF. The CDR3 coding sequence is TGTGCCAGCTACCTAGGGGGGGTTCAGTATTTT.

V and J are TRBV30 and TRBJ2-2; 8 bases line up with TRBD1. The CDR3 length is 15 residues. Germline values: CDR1 GTSNPN, CDR2 SVGIG (reference sequence). Trimming took 0 bases from V and 6 from J; bases not matched to a gene: 6. This CDR3 is CAWSVRAGGPGELFF. The CDR3 DNA follows: TGTGCCTGGAGTGTACGTGCAGGGGGCCCCGGGGAGCTGTTTTTT.

The chain recombines TRBV28 with TRBJ1-6; D unclear. The CDR3 extends over 12 amino acids. V was trimmed by 6 bases and J by 5 bases, leaving 5 bases between them. In germline, CDR1 is MDHEN, CDR2 SYDVKM. In nucleotides, the CDR3 is TGTGCCAGCAGGCTGAATAATTCACCCCTCCACTTT. Residues: CASRLNNSPLHF.

The chain recombines TRBV6-5 with TRBJ1-2; TRBD1 might be the D (6 bases). This CDR3 is 12 amino acids long. V was cut by 5 bases and J by 8 bases, with 12 bases left in between. Germline V gene lookup returns CDR1 MNHEY and CDR2 SVGAGI. The CDR3 bases are TGTGCCAGCAGTCCCTGGGGGCTAGGCTACACCTTC. Protein product: CASSPWGLGYTF.

The chain recombines TRBV7-7 with TRBJ2-2, with D possibly being TRBD2 (5 bases). In germline, CDR1 is SSHAT, CDR2 FNYEAQ (reference sequence). This CDR3 has 15 residues. Trimming took off 0 bases at V and 6 bases at J, with 11 bases between the two ends. The CDR3 sequence is CASSLALAGAGELFF. The CDR3 DNA reads TGTGCCAGCAGCTTAGCTCTAGCCGGTGCCGGGGAGCTGTTTTTT.

The gene calls are TRBV5-6 and TRBJ1-2, with no clear D. Germline CDR1 reads SGHDT; CDR2 reads YYEEEE. The CDR3 length is 14 residues. Trimming took 0 bases from V and 3 from J, leaving 9 bases between them. This CDR3 reads CASSLVDGDYGYTF. CDR3 in DNA: TGTGCCAGCAGCTTGGTAGACGGAGACTATGGCTACACCTTC.

V usage is TRBV14 and J usage is TRBJ2-2, with D possibly matching TRBD2 (5 bases). V was trimmed by 4 bases and J by 7 bases, leaving 13 bases between them. Germline assignment: CDR1 SGHDN and CDR2 FVKESK. The CDR3 is 14 amino acids. CDR3 sequence reads: CASSPLYGVGELFF. CDR3 DNA: TGTGCCAGCAGCCCCCTATACGGGGTCGGGGAGCTGTTTTTT. The full variable domain, rest sourced from reference TRBV14 and TRBJ2-2, is EAGVTQFPSHSVIEKGQTVTLRCDPISGHDNLYWYRRVMGKEIKFLLHFVKESKQDESGMPNNRFLAERTGGTYSTLKVQPAELEDSGVYFCASSPLYGVGELFFGEGSRLTVL.

The rearrangement joins TRBV11-2 to TRBJ2-7; D is unclear. V lost 3 bases to trimming and J lost 2 bases, with 5 bases between them. There are 12 residues in the CDR3. CDR1 and CDR2 (germline): SGHAT, FQNNGV. The CDR3: CASSFDPYEQYF. CDR3 bases: TGTGCCAGCAGCTTCGATCCCTACGAGCAGTACTTC.

The gene calls are TRBV28 and TRBJ2-1; TRBD1 agrees at 8 bases. The CDR3 is made up of 15 amino acids. Looked up from germline, CDR1 is MDHEN and CDR2 is SYDVKM. After removal of 6 bases from V and 8 bases from J, the junction contained 12 bases not matched to a gene. In nucleotides, the CDR3 is TGTGCCAGCAGCCGTAGGACAGGGAGAATCGATGAGCAGTTCTTC. As protein: CASSRRTGRIDEQFF.

This clone came up once. V and J are TRBV4-2 and TRBJ2-1, with D unresolved. The germline gives CDR1 LGHNA, CDR2 YNFKEQ. Trimming left V 0 bases short and J 0 bases short, with 6 bases between. The length of the CDR3 is 15 residues. The CDR3 reads CASSQDVSSYNEQFF. CDR3 sequence (DNA): TGTGCCAGCAGCCAAGACGTGAGCTCCTACAATGAGCAGTTCTTC.

This clone came up a few times. This sequence joins TRBV30 and TRBJ1-1, with a weak D call TRBD1 (5 bases). V dropped 4 bases and J dropped 10 bases, with 19 bases sitting between them. The CDR3 is made up of 13 amino acids. CDR1 and CDR2 (germline): GTSNPN, SVGIG (reference sequence). CDR3 sequence reads: CAWNIRWGMGAFF. CDR3 DNA: TGTGCCTGGAACATCCGGTGGGGGATGGGAGCTTTCTTT. The complete variable domain, with remaining parts taken from reference TRBV30 and TRBJ1-1, reads SQTIHQWPATLVQPVGSPLSLECTVEGTSNPNLYWYRQAAGRGLQLLFYSVGIGQISSEVPQNLSASRPQDRQFILSSKKLLLSDSGFYLCAWNIRWGMGAFFGQGTRLTVV.

The V and J genes are TRBV18 and TRBJ1-1, with 12 bases matching TRBD1. The CDR3 is 15 amino acids. The trim removed 1 base at V and 8 bases at J, leaving 5 bases unmatched. CDR1 and CDR2 from the germline V gene are KGHSH and LQKENI. CDR3 in amino acids: CASSPQRGTGGEAFF. Written as DNA, the CDR3 is TGTGCCAGCTCACCACAAAGAGGGACAGGGGGCGAAGCTTTCTTT.

The J gene is TRBJ2-1, the V gene TRBV5-1; the match to TRBD1 covers 9 bases. This CDR3 is 16 amino acids long. The germline gives CDR1 SGHRS, CDR2 YFSETQ. Germline trimming cut 0 bases from V and 4 bases from J; bases unmatched to any gene: 5. CDR3 coding DNA: TGCGCCAGCAGCTTGGCCGGACAGGGGACGTACAATGAGCAGTTCTTC. Translation gives CASSLAGQGTYNEQFF.

This clone was seen more than once but under ten times. The V call is TRBV29-1, the J call TRBJ2-7, with D perhaps matching TRBD2 (6 bases). The CDR3 contains 13 residues. Germline loops: CDR1 SQVTM, CDR2 ANQGSEA. Trimming removed 7 bases at V and 6 bases at J, with 19 bases between. CDR3 amino acids: CSAQPGLRSEQYF. The DNA of the CDR3 is TGCAGCGCCCAACCGGGACTGAGAAGCGAGCAGTACTTC.

V is TRBV5-8 and J is TRBJ2-1, with 8 bases aligning to TRBD1. V lost 4 bases, J lost 8 bases, and 5 bases stayed unmatched. Germline CDR1 and CDR2: SGHTS and YDEGEE. There are 13 residues in the CDR3. The CDR3 DNA reads as TGTGCCAGCAGCCTCGACAGGGGCCATGAGCAGTTCTTC. Translation gives CASSLDRGHEQFF.

This clone appeared a single time. The chain employs TRBV5-5 and TRBJ2-2; D might be TRBD1 (6 bases). The CDR3 spans 15 residues. Per the germline V gene, CDR1 is SGHKS and CDR2 is YYEKEE (reference sequence). V gave up 7 bases and J gave up 6 bases, with 19 bases separating them. Here the CDR3 DNA reads TGTGCCAGCGCACTAACGTCTCAGGGGTCCGGGGAGCTGTTTTTT. Translated, it gives CASALTSQGSGELFF.

A note on this clone: Its ends do not fully match the called genes, so a read error is possible. The rearrangement joins TRBV28 to TRBJ2-1; 7 positions agree with TRBD2. This CDR3 is 16 amino acids long. Germline CDR1 MDHEN, CDR2 SYDVKM. This CDR3 is CASSLWRGSSYNEQLF. The CDR3, as DNA: TGTGCCAGCAGTTTATGGCGGGGGAGCTCCTACAATGAGCAGCTCTTC.

The chain is built from TRBV7-3 and TRBJ2-2; weak D call: TRBD1 (6 bases). V lost 4 bases and J lost 3, with 12 bases in between. CDR1 is SGHTA and CDR2 is FQGTGA in the germline V gene. The CDR3 length is 15 residues. CDR3 region: CASSSGVLYTGELFF. CDR3 sequence (DNA): TGTGCCAGCAGCTCAGGGGTCCTATACACCGGGGAGCTGTTTTTT.